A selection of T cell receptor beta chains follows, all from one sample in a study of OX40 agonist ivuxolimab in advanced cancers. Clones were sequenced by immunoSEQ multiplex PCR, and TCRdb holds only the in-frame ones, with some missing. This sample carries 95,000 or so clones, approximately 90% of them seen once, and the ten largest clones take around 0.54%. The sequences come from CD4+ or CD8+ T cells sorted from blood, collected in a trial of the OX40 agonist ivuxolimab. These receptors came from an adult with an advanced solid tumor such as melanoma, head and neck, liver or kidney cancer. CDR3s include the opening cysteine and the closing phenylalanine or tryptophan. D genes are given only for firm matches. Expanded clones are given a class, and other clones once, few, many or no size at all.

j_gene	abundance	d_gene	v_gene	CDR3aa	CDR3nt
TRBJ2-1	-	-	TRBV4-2	CASSQERTATYNEQFF	TGTGCCAGCAGCCAAGAAAGAACAGCGACCTACAATGAGCAGTTCTTC
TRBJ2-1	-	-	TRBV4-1	CASSHFSVGFNEQFF	TGCGCCAGCAGCCATTTTAGCGTAGGATTTAATGAGCAGTTCTTC
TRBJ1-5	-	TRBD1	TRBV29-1	CSARLPGQGIPDSNQPQHF	TGCAGCGCTCGACTTCCGGGACAGGGGATACCGGATAGCAATCAGCCCCAGCATTTT
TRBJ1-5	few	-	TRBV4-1	CASSHGRSQPQHF	TGCGCCAGCAGCCACGGCCGGAGTCAGCCCCAGCATTTT
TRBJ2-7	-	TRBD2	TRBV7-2	CASSLPGLHYEQYF	TGTGCCAGCAGCTTACCGGGACTACACTACGAGCAGTACTTC
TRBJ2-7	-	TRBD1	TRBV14	CASSQIGTGLSSYEQYF	TGTGCCAGCAGCCAAATTGGGACAGGCCTGTCCTCCTACGAGCAGTACTTC
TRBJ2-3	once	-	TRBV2	CARTSTDTQYF	TGTGCCAGAACTAGCACAGATACGCAGTATTTT
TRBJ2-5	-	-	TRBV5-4	CASSRPGQETQYF	TGTGCCAGCAGTAGGCCGGGCCAAGAGACCCAGTACTTC
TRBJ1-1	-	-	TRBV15	CATSRQPDGGNEAFF	TGTGCCACCAGCAGACAGCCTGACGGGGGGAATGAAGCTTTCTTT
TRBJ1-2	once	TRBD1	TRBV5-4	CASSLGSGQGNGYTF	TGTGCCAGCAGCTTGGGGTCGGGACAGGGGAATGGCTACACCTTC
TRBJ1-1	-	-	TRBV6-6	CASSYGGVSEAFF	TGTGCCAGCAGTTACGGGGGTGTGTCTGAAGCTTTCTTT
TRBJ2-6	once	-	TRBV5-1	CASSPGTPMGSGANVLTF	TGCGCCAGCAGCCCCGGGACACCTATGGGCTCTGGGGCCAACGTCCTGACTTTC
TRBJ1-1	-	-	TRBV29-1	CSVGLNTEAFF	TGCAGCGTGGGTTTGAACACTGAAGCTTTCTTT
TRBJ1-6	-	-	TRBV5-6	CASSLVENSPLHF	TGTGCCAGCAGCTTGGTTGAGAATTCACCCCTCCACTTT
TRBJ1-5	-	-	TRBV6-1	CASNTRRSNQPQHF	TGTGCCAGCAATACGAGGAGGAGCAATCAGCCCCAGCATTTT
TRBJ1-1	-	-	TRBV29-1	CSVTPDGMNTEAFF	TGCAGCGTTACCCCCGACGGTATGAACACTGAAGCTTTCTTT
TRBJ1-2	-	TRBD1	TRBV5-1	CASSVDRGNYGYTF	TGCGCCAGCAGCGTGGACAGGGGTAACTATGGCTACACCTTC
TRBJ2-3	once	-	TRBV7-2	CASSNPAGSTDTQYF	TGTGCCAGCAGTAATCCGGCAGGTTCCACAGATACGCAGTATTTT
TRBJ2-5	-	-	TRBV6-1	CASSERGRFIQETQYF	TGTGCCAGCAGTGAAAGGGGGAGATTCATTCAAGAGACCCAGTACTTC
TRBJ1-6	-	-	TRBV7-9	CASSLEGNGSPLHF	TGTGCCAGCAGCTTAGAGGGAAATGGTTCACCCCTCCACTTT
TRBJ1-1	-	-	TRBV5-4	CASSPMRGTEAFF	TGTGCCAGCAGCCCTATGCGGGGTACTGAAGCTTTCTTT
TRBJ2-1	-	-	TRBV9	CASSVNGGEWNEQFF	TGTGCCAGCAGCGTAAACGGGGGCGAGTGGAATGAGCAGTTCTTC
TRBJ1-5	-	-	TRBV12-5	CASGLAQSFAPQHF	TGTGCTAGTGGTTTGGCGCAGAGTTTTGCGCCCCAGCATTTT
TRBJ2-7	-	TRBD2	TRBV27	CASSLERGGYEQYF	TGTGCCAGCAGCCTGGAGCGGGGAGGGTACGAGCAGTACTTC